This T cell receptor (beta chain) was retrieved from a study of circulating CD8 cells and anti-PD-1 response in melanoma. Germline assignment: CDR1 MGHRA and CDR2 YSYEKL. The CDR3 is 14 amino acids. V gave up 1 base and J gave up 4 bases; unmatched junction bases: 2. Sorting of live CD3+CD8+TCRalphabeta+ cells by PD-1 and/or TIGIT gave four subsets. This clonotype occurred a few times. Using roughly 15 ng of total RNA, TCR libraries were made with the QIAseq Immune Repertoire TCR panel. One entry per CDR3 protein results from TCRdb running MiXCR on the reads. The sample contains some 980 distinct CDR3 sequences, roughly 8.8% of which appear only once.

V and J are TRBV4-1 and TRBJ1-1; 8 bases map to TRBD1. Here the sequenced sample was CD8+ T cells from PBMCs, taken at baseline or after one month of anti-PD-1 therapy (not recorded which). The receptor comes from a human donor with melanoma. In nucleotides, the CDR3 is TGCGCCAGCAGCCAAGCCAGGGGGCTCACTGAAGCTTTCTTT. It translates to CASSQARGLTEAFF.